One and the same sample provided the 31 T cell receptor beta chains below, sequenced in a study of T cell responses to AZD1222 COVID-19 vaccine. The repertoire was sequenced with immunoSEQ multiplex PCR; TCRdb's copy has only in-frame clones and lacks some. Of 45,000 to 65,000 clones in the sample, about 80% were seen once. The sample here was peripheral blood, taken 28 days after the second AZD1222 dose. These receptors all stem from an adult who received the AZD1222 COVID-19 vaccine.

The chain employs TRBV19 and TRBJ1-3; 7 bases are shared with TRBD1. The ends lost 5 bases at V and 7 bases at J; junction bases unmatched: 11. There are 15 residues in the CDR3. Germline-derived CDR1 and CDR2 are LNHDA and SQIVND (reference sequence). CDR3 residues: CASSPVEGQLNTIYF. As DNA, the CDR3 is TGTGCCAGTAGTCCAGTCGAGGGACAGCTCAACACCATATATTTT. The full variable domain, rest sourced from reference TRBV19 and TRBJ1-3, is DGGITQSPKYLFRKEGQNVTLSCEQNLNHDAMYWYRQDPGQGLRLIYYSQIVNDFQKGDIAEGYSVSREKKESFPLTVTSAQKNPTAFYLCASSPVEGQLNTIYFGEGSWLTVV.

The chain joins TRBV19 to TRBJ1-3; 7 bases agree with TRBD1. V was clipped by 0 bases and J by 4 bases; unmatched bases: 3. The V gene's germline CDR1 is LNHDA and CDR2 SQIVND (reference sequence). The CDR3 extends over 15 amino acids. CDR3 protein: CASSIDGTEGNTIYF. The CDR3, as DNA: TGTGCCAGTAGTATAGATGGGACAGAAGGAAACACCATATATTTT.

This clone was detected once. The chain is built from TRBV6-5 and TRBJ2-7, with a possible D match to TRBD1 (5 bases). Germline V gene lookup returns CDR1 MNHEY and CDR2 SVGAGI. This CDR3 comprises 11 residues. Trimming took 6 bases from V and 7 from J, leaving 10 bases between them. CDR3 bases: TGTGCCAGCAGGGACCGGACAGAGCAGTACGTC. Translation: CASRDRTEQYV.

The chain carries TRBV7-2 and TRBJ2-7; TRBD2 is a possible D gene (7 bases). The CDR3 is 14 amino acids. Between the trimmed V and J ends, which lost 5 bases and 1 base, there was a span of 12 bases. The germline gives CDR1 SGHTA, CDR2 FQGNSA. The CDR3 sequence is CASSPRGGSYEQYF. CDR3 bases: TGTGCCAGCAGCCCGAGGGGGGGTTCCTACGAGCAGTACTTC.

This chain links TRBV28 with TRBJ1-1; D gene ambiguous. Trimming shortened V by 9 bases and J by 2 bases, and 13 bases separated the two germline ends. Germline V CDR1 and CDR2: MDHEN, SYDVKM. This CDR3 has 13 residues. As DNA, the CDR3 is TGTGCCAGTCAAGCCCCTAGAAACACTGAAGCTTTCTTT. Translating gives CASQAPRNTEAFF.

DNA of the CDR3: TGTGCCAGCAGCGGTAGCGGGAGGCTCTCCTACAATGAGCAGTTCTTC. Translated: CASSGSGRLSYNEQFF. This chain uses TRBV13 with TRBJ2-1, with TRBD2 matching over 10 bases. The V gene end was trimmed by 5 bases and the J gene end by 0 bases; junction bases not matched to a gene: 4. CDR1 and CDR2 (germline): PRHDT, FYEKMQ (reference sequence). This CDR3 region has 16 residues.

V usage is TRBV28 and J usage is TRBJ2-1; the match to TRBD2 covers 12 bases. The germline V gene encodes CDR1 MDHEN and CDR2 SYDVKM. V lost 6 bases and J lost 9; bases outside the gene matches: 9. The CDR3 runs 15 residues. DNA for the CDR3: TGTGCCAGCAGCTCTTCTAGCGGGGGGGCCCTTGAGCAGTTCTTC. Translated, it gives CASSSSSGGALEQFF.

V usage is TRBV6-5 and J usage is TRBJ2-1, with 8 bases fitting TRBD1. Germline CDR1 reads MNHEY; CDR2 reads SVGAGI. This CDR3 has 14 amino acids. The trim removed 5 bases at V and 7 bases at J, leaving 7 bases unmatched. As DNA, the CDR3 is TGTGCCAGCAGTAGCCGACAGGGGAGGAATGAGCAGTTCTTC. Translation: CASSSRQGRNEQFF.

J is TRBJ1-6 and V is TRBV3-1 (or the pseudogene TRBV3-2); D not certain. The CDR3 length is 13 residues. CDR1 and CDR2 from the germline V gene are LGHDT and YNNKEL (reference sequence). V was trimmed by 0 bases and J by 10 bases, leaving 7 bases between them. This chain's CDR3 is CASSQDWGSPLHF. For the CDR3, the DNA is TGTGCCAGCAGCCAAGATTGGGGATCACCCCTCCACTTT.

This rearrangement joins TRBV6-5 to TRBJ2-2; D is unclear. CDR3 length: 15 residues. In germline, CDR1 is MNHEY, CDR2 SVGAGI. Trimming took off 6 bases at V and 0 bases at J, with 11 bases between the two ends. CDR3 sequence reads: CASRTATTNTGELFF. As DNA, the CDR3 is TGTGCCAGCAGGACGGCTACCACGAACACCGGGGAGCTGTTTTTT.

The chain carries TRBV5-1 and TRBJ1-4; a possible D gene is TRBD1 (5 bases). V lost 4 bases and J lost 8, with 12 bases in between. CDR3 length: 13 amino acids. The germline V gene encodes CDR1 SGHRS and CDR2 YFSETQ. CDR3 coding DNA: TGCGCCAGCAGCCCAGGTCAGGGAGAAAAACTGTTTTTT. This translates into CASSPGQGEKLFF.

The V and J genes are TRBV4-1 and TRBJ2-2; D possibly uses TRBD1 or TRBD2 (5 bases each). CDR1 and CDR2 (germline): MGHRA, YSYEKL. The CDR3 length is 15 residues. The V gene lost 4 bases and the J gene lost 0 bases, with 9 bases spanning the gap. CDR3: CASSRDVANTGELFF. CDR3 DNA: TGCGCCAGCAGCCGGGACGTTGCGAACACCGGGGAGCTGTTTTTT.

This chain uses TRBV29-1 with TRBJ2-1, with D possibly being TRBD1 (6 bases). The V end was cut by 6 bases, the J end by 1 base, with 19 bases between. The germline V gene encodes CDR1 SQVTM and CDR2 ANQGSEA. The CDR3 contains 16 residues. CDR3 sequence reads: CSVPSRGSRSYNEQFF. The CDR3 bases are TGCAGCGTCCCTTCTAGGGGGAGTCGGTCCTACAATGAGCAGTTCTTC.

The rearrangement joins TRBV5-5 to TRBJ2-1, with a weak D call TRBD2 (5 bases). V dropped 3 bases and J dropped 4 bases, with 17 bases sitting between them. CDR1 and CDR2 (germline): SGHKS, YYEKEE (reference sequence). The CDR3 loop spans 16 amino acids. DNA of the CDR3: TGTGCCAGCAGCTCTACGGGAAATCAGCCATACAATGAGCAGTTCTTC. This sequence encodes CASSSTGNQPYNEQFF.

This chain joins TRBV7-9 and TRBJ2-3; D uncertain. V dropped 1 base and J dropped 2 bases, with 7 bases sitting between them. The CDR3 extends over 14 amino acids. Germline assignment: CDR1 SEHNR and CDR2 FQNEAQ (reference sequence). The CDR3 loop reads CASSLGHPTDTQYF. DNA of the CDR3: TGTGCCAGCAGCTTAGGACACCCCACAGATACGCAGTATTTT.

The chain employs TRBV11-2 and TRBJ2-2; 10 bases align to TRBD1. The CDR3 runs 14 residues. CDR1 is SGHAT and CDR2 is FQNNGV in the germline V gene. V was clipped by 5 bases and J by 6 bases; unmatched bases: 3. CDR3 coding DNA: TGTGCCAGCAGCACAGGGACAGGGGCCGGGGAGCTGTTTTTT. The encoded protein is CASSTGTGAGELFF.

CDR3 bases: TGTGCCAGCAGCGTAGGAACCCCCAATTCACCCCTCCACTTT. As protein: CASSVGTPNSPLHF. The chain is built from TRBV9 and TRBJ1-6; D gene uncertain. V was cut by 0 bases and J by 7 bases, with 8 bases left in between. The CDR3 extends over 14 amino acids. From germline, CDR1 is SGDLS and CDR2 YYNGEE.

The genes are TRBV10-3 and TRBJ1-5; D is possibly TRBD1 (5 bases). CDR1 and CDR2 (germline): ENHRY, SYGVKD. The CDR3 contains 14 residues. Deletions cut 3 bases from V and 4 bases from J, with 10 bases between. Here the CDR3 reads CAISENDSNQPQHF. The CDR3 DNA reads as TGTGCCATCAGTGAAAACGACAGTAATCAGCCCCAGCATTTT.

CDR3 loop: CASRGRTPTEPQHF. The CDR3 region has the DNA TGTGCCAGCAGGGGACGGACCCCCACAGAGCCCCAGCATTTT. The V and J genes are TRBV6-5 and TRBJ1-5; D is perhaps TRBD1 (5 bases). This CDR3 region has 14 residues. V was clipped by 6 bases and J by 8 bases, with 17 bases between them. Germline values: CDR1 MNHEY, CDR2 SVGAGI.

The CDR3 loop reads CSVLEDRRNTEAFF. DNA of the CDR3: TGCAGCGTTCTCGAAGACAGGCGGAACACTGAAGCTTTCTTT. V is TRBV29-1 and J is TRBJ1-1; D perhaps matches TRBD1 (6 bases). V shed 5 bases and J shed 1 base, with 14 bases lying between them. CDR3 length: 14 amino acids. Per germline, CDR1 SQVTM and CDR2 ANQGSEA.

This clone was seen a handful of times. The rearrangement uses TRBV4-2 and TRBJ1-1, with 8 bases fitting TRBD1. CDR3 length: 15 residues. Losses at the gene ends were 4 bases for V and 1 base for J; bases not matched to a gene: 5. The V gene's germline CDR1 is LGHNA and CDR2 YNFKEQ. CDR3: CASSPQGQENTEAFF. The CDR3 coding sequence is TGTGCCAGCAGCCCCCAGGGACAGGAGAACACTGAAGCTTTCTTT.

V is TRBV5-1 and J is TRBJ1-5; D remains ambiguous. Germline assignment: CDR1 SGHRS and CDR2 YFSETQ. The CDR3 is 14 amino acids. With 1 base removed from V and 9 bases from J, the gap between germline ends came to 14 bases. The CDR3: CASSLCARLRPQHF. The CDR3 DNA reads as TGCGCCAGCAGCTTGTGCGCCAGGCTCAGGCCCCAGCATTTT.

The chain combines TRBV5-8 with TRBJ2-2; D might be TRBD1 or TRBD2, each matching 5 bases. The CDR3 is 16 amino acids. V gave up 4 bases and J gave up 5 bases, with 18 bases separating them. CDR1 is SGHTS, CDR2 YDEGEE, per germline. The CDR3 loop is CASSGGTTRATGELFF. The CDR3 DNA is TGTGCCAGCAGCGGTGGGACGACCCGTGCAACCGGGGAGCTGTTTTTT.

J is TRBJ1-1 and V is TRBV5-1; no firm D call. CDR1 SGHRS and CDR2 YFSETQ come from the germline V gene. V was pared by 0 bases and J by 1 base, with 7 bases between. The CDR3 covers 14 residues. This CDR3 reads CASSLAGRNTEAFF. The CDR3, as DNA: TGCGCCAGCAGCTTGGCCGGCAGGAACACTGAAGCTTTCTTT.

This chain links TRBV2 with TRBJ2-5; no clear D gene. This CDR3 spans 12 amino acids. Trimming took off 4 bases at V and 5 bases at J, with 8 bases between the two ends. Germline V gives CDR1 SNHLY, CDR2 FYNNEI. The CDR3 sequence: CASSVRVETQYF. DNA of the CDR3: TGTGCCAGCAGTGTCAGAGTCGAGACCCAGTACTTC.

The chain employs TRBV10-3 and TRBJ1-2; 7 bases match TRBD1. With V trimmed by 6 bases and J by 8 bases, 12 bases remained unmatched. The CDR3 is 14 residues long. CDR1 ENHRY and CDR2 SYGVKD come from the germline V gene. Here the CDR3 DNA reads TGTGCCATCAGCGAAAGGACAGGTCCGGGGGGCTACACCTTC. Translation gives CAISERTGPGGYTF.

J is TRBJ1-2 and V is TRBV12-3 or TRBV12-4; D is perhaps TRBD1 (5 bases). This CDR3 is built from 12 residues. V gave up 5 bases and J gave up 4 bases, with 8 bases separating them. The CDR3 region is CASSQGFYGYTF. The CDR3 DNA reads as TGTGCCAGCAGTCAGGGATTCTATGGCTACACCTTC.

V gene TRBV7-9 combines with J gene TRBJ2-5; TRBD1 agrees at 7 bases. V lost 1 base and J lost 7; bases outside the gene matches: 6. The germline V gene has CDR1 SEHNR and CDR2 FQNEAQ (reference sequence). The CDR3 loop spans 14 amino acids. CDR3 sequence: CASSLDRQGWTQYF. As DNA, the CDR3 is TGTGCCAGCAGCTTAGATCGACAGGGATGGACCCAGTACTTC.

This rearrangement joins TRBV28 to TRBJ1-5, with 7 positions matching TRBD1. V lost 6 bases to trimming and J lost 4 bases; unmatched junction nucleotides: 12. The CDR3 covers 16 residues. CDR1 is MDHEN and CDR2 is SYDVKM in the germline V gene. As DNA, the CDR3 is TGTGCCAGCAGCTCGACAGGGCCCCTACCTAATCAGCCCCAGCATTTT. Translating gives CASSSTGPLPNQPQHF.

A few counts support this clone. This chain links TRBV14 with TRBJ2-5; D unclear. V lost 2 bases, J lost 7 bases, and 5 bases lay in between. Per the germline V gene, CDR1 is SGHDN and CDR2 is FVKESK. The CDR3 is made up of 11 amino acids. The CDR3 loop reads CASSQSWTQYF. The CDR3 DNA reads TGTGCCAGCAGCCAATCTTGGACCCAGTACTTC. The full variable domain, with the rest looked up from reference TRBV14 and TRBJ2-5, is EAGVTQFPSHSVIEKGQTVTLRCDPISGHDNLYWYRRVMGKEIKFLLHFVKESKQDESGMPNNRFLAERTGGTYSTLKVQPAELEDSGVYFCASSQSWTQYFGPGTRLLVL.

The CDR3 nucleotides read TGTGCCAGCAGTTTACGGACAGGGTCCTCCAATCAGCCCCAGCATTTT. It specifies CASSLRTGSSNQPQHF. The chain recombines TRBV2 with TRBJ1-5; the match to TRBD1 covers 8 bases. The V gene end was trimmed by 5 bases and the J gene end by 3 bases; junction bases not matched to a gene: 9. The germline CDR1 and CDR2 sequences are SNHLY and FYNNEI. The CDR3 spans 16 residues.